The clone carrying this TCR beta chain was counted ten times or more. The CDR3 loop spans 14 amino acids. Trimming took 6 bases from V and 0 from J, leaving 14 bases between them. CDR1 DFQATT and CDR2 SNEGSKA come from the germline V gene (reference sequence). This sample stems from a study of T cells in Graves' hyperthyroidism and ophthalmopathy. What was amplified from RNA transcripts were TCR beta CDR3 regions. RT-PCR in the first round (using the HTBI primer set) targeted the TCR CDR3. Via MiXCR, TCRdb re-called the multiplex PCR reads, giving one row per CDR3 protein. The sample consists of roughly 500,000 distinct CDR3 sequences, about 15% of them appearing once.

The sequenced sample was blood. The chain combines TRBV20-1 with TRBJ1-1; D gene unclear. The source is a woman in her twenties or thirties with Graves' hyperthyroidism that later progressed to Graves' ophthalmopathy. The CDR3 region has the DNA TGCAGTGCCCCTTCTGTATACATGAACACTGAAGCTTTCTTT. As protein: CSAPSVYMNTEAFF.